Sequencing of this T cell receptor beta chain was carried out in a study of shared clonotypes between healthy human individuals (dated by TCRdb to 2020 to 2022). Some background on the complete study: A couple of women and three men aged 18 to 49 years were included in the cohort. For each donor, CD4 naive and CD4 memory were each given three plates, CD8 naive was given two plates, and CD8 memory was given one plate. To estimate repertoire size and how much clonotypes are shared between individuals, the study performed deep sequencing of blood TCR repertoires from five healthy adults. Different laboratories and diverse techniques were used to prepare libraries and sequence TCR repertoires, to increase sequencing depth and limit assay-specific biases. Between about 0.94 and 8.9 billion PBMCs per donor were obtained by leukapheresis.

Looking up the germline V gene yields CDR1 SGHTA and CDR2 FQGTGA. The CDR3 goes from the cysteine to the phenylalanine over 13 residues. The DNA shown is the 39-base CDR3, in frame from base 1. V loses 1 base, J loses 7 bases, and the germline ends lie 8 bases apart. Study-wide findings and limitations: About 5% of naive CD4, 3.5% of naive CD8, around 2.3% of memory CD4, and over 0.35% of memory CD8 clonotypes were shared across several donors. Naive subsets generally had larger estimated clonotype richness than memory subsets did. Clonotypes shared by all four sorted-subset donors showed higher generation probabilities than non-shared clonotypes. Rarefaction of sorted-subset datasets indicated incomplete sequencing despite the large sequencing depth. Pairwise subsampling indicated that sequencing depth was expected to affect the degree of clonotype sharing among donors. Sampling was limited to blood, and TCR repertoires in tissue likely differ from TCR repertoires in blood. Because the study included a small number of donors, the genetic and exposure-history diversity represented was limited.

Of note for this clone: Its antigen remains unidentified. No much larger clone exists at a distance of one base, and base qualities are not known.

Donors were healthy HIV-negative adults with no recently reported acute infections or vaccinations. All donors were Caucasian adults living in Nashville, Tennessee, USA. Magnetic negative selection was used to enrich CD4+ T cells, after which naive cells were positively selected on CD45RA and the negative fraction became the memory subset. Blood was obtained by leukapheresis, after which PBMCs were separated by Ficoll-Histopaque density gradient centrifugation and cryopreserved in liquid nitrogen vapor phase. Analytical flow cytometry was used to check the purity and quantity of every magnetically sorted T cell population. Genomic DNA was isolated from each sorted fraction and quantified by UV absorbance on a Nanodrop 2000c. Using the deep immunoSEQ assay, TCR CDR3 regions were amplified from genomic DNA by multiplex PCR. Extracted genomic DNA from each cell subset was spread evenly across all wells of several immunoSEQ 96-well plates, with each plate serving as a replicate. For sorted subsets, each replicate PCR was loaded with 200 to 250 ng genomic DNA, equivalent to 25,000 to 35,000 T cell genomes. The purified libraries were quantified using a Qubit 3.0 fluorometer, sized with a Bioanalyzer 2100, and then quantified again using the KAPA Library Quantification kit. Every immunoSEQ 96-well plate was sequenced on a separate single-read 150-cycle Illumina NextSeq 550 flow cell. The study's own analysis went as follows. Because only junctional sequences without quality scores were contained in the immunoSEQ output, filtering matching that applied to full-length reads could not be performed. To assign V/J genes and CDR3, sequences were annotated using PyIR, a Python wrapper for IgBLAST v1.9, with IMGT germline references. Reads with weak V/J assignments (E-value above 1e-6), missing CDR3, stop codons, out-of-frame junctions, or ambiguous translated residues were removed. A V3J clonotype was defined by an identical inferred V gene, J gene, and CDR3 amino acid sequence. Percentage overlap between repertoires was computed as shared unique clonotypes divided by the size of the smaller repertoire. Three approaches were used to assess repertoire richness: RTK rarefaction, the Chao1 estimator, and Recon v2.1 estimates of unobserved clonotypes. Generation probabilities were computed with OLGA for all TCRbeta clonotypes obtained by the gDNA method from four donors. Not all clones reach the TCRdb copy of this immuneACCESS table, which keeps in-frame sequences only. Checked studies attribute under half of the gap to unresolved V genes and leave the rest unexplained. That table gives V, J and clone size, and the DNA gave D and trimming. In this sample the table shows about 2.4 million clones, 80% to 95% of which occur a single time. The ten top clones hold approximately 0.35% of the sample.

This TCR was sampled from a man between 18 and 35 years old in good health. Some clones in this sample may be carry-over from other donors' samples. This chain joins TRBV7-3 to TRBJ2-1; the D gene is not confidently resolved. Sequenced: naive CD4+ T cells from PBMCs. In light of the paper, this sample's cell subset or site label describes: CD45RA+ positively selected. The CDR3 amino acid sequence is: CASSLIVENEQFF. The sequenced DNA is TGTGCCAGCAGCTTAATTGTGGAAAATGAGCAGTTCTTC.